This passage covers 21 T cell receptor beta chains from one sample sequenced in a study of metastatic and nonmetastatic thyroid tumors. TCRdb re-analyzed the PCR reads using MiXCR. The sample lists some 28,000 clones; around 15% were seen once. All patients were untreated before thyroid surgery. Source material: blood. Receptors were obtained from a female donor with papillary thyroid cancer or a benign thyroid nodule (not recorded which). Some clones in this sample may be carry-over from other donors' samples.

The sample holds many counts of this clone. The CDR3 protein is CASSIPRDRGPETQYF. The CDR3 coding sequence is TGTGCCAGTAGTATCCCCCGGGACAGGGGGCCGGAGACCCAGTACTTC. The V and J genes are TRBV19 and TRBJ2-5; 12 positions agree with TRBD1. After removal of 3 bases from V and 5 bases from J, the junction contained 7 bases not matched to a gene. Germline CDR1 LNHDA, CDR2 SQIVND (reference sequence). The CDR3 spans 16 residues.

At least ten counts were recorded for this clone. V and J are TRBV3-1 and TRBJ2-6; 8 nucleotides agree with TRBD1. This CDR3 comprises 18 residues. CDR1 LGHDT and CDR2 YNNKEL come from the germline V gene (reference sequence). J lost 0 bases, V lost 2 bases, and 6 bases had no gene match. The CDR3 region is CASSQRTGYFSGANVLTF. The CDR3 nucleotides read TGTGCCAGCAGCCAAAGGACAGGGTATTTCTCTGGGGCCAACGTCCTGACTTTC.

This clone showed up many times. The chain combines TRBV7-9 with TRBJ1-1; D may be TRBD1 (5 bases). Trimming shortened V by 0 bases and J by 6 bases, and 11 bases separated the two germline ends. CDR1 SEHNR and CDR2 FQNEAQ come from the germline V gene (reference sequence). The CDR3 has 14 amino acids. The DNA of the CDR3 is TGTGCCAGCAGCTTAGCGGGGACGGCCTCTGAAGCTTTCTTT. Protein: CASSLAGTASEAFF.

This clone occurred many times. The same CDR3 also results from other DNA sequences found in this sample. This rearrangement joins TRBV4-1 to TRBJ2-5; D is possibly TRBD1 (5 bases). Per the germline V gene, CDR1 is MGHRA and CDR2 is YSYEKL. CDR3 length: 15 amino acids. Trimming removed 0 bases from V and 4 bases from J, with 12 bases in between. This CDR3 reads CASSQDKGVGETQYF. CDR3 bases: TGCGCCAGCAGCCAAGACAAAGGGGTGGGAGAGACCCAGTACTTC.

The sample holds a few counts of this clone. The genes are TRBV6-1 and TRBJ2-7; D is ambiguous. Germline V gene lookup returns CDR1 MNHNS and CDR2 SASEGT. The V gene lost 4 bases and the J gene lost 4 bases, with 5 bases spanning the gap. This CDR3 has 11 residues. CDR3 sequence (DNA): TGTGCCAGCAGTGGATGGTACGAGCAGTACTTC. It translates to CASSGWYEQYF.

V usage is TRBV3-1 and J usage is TRBJ1-2; 9 positions match TRBD1. CDR1 and CDR2 (germline): LGHDT, YNNKEL (reference sequence). This CDR3 comprises 12 residues. Trimming removed 3 bases from V and 10 bases from J; junction bases left unmatched: 3. This chain's CDR3 is CASSQRDRDYTF. CDR3 bases: TGTGCCAGCAGCCAGAGGGACAGGGACTACACCTTC. Filled out from reference TRBV3-1 and TRBJ1-2, the complete variable domain reads DTAVSQTPKYLVTQMGNDKSIKCEQNLGHDTMYWYKQDSKKFLKIMFSYNNKELIINETVPNRFSPKSPDKAHLNLHINSLELGDSAVYFCASSQRDRDYTFGSGTRLTVV.

This clone has just a few counts. V gene TRBV28 combines with J gene TRBJ1-2; D is unresolved. The V gene's germline CDR1 is MDHEN and CDR2 SYDVKM. There are 15 residues in the CDR3. V lost 7 bases and J lost 4, with 19 bases in between. CDR3 protein: CASIVPHLGSYGYTF. The CDR3 nucleotides read TGTGCCAGCATCGTTCCCCACCTGGGGAGCTATGGCTACACCTTC.

CDR3 in amino acids: CASSLAGGDTGELFF. The CDR3 bases are TGCGCCAGCAGCTTGGCTGGTGGGGACACCGGGGAGCTGTTTTTT. This chain joins TRBV5-1 and TRBJ2-2; D unresolved. Between the trimmed V and J ends, which lost 0 bases and 3 bases, there was a span of 9 bases. This CDR3 spans 15 amino acids. Germline assignment: CDR1 SGHRS and CDR2 YFSETQ.

This clone showed up just a few times. The chain uses TRBV6-1 and TRBJ1-2; the match to TRBD1 covers 9 bases. This CDR3 is built from 16 residues. Looked up from germline, CDR1 is MNHNS and CDR2 is SASEGT. V trimming: 6 bases; J trimming: 5 bases; junction bases outside the gene matches: 13. CDR3 coding DNA: TGTGCCAGCAGCTTCGGACAGGGGACCTCCCTATATGGCTACACCTTC. Its protein is CASSFGQGTSLYGYTF.

This clone was recorded many times. V usage is TRBV5-1 and J usage is TRBJ1-2; 8 positions match TRBD1. V shed 0 bases, J shed 4 bases, and the junction held 2 bases outside the gene matches. Germline V gene sequence: CDR1 SGHRS, CDR2 YFSETQ. The CDR3 has 14 residues. CDR3 coding DNA: TGCGCCAGCAGCTTGGGACAGGGGTCCTATGGCTACACCTTC. Translation: CASSLGQGSYGYTF.

In this sample, this clone turned up a few times. A much more abundant neighbour one base away suggests this may be a read error. V usage is TRBV27 and J usage is TRBJ1-5, with 8 bases aligning to TRBD1. This CDR3 is 16 amino acids long. Germline CDR1 reads MNHEY; CDR2 reads SMNVEV (reference sequence). V lost 5 bases and J lost 3; bases outside the gene matches: 9. In DNA form, the CDR3 reads TGTGCCAGCAGTGCCGGGACAGGTGTGCCCAATCAGCCCCAGCATTTT. It codes for CASSAGTGVPNQPQHF.

This clone has at least ten counts. V and J are TRBV19 and TRBJ2-3; perhaps TRBD2 as D (5 bases). V was clipped by 4 bases and J by 4 bases, with 9 bases between them. Germline CDR1 reads LNHDA; CDR2 reads SQIVND (reference sequence). The CDR3 is made up of 13 amino acids. The DNA of the CDR3 is TGTGCCAGTAGTAATAGCGAGGCAGATACGCAGTATTTT. Its translation is CASSNSEADTQYF.

This clone showed up many times. Other DNA sequences in this sample translate to the same CDR3. The gene calls are TRBV11-2 and TRBJ1-3; D remains ambiguous. This CDR3 comprises 17 residues. Germline V gene lookup returns CDR1 SGHAT and CDR2 FQNNGV. Trimming took off 5 bases at V and 0 bases at J, with 17 bases between the two ends. As DNA, the CDR3 is TGTGCCAGCAGCCCAGATTTCCCGGGTTCCTCTGGAAACACCATATATTTT. Protein sequence: CASSPDFPGSSGNTIYF.

At least ten counts were recorded for this clone. This rearrangement joins TRBV19 to TRBJ1-2; perhaps TRBD1 as D (5 bases). V was clipped by 3 bases and J by 2 bases, with 22 bases between them. Germline V gene sequence: CDR1 LNHDA, CDR2 SQIVND (reference sequence). The CDR3 runs 18 residues. The chain's CDR3 is CASSMATLWGIRNYGYTF. In DNA form, the CDR3 reads TGTGCCAGTAGTATGGCCACTTTATGGGGCATAAGGAACTATGGCTACACCTTC.

In this sample, this clone turned up many times. This chain joins TRBV4-2 and TRBJ2-6; no firm D call. Germline V lookup: CDR1 LGHNA, CDR2 YNFKEQ. There are 20 residues in the CDR3. V was cut by 0 bases and J by 0 bases, with 18 bases left in between. The chain's CDR3 is CASSQDIITVALSGANVLTF. The DNA for the CDR3 is TGTGCCAGCAGCCAAGATATTATAACAGTAGCCCTCTCTGGGGCCAACGTCCTGACTTTC.

Regarding this clone: With a much larger clone just one base away, this may be a read error. The gene calls are TRBV20-1 and TRBJ2-1; 15 nucleotides line up with TRBD2. With V trimmed by 5 bases and J by 3 bases, 5 bases remained unmatched. The CDR3 has 16 amino acids. Germline CDR1 DFQATT, CDR2 SNEGSKA (reference sequence). As DNA, the CDR3 is TGCAGTGCTTGGACTAGCGGGGGGGGATTCTACAATGAGCAGTTCTTC. Its protein product is CSAWTSGGGFYNEQFF.

The chain is built from TRBV11-2 and TRBJ2-1, with D possibly being TRBD2 (5 bases). The CDR3 has 15 residues. Germline lookup yields CDR1 SGHAT and CDR2 FQNNGV. V dropped 0 bases and J dropped 2 bases, with 8 bases sitting between them. CDR3 in DNA: TGTGCCAGCAGCTTAGAGGGAGATACCTACAATGAGCAGTTCTTC. Protein: CASSLEGDTYNEQFF.

This clone appeared a few times. The chain is built from TRBV24-1 and TRBJ2-3, with D possibly TRBD1 on 5 matching bases. The V gene lost 3 bases and the J gene lost 6 bases, with 15 bases spanning the gap. The germline gives CDR1 KGHDR, CDR2 SFDVKD. This CDR3 contains 15 residues. CDR3 residues: CATSDIAGPGDTQYF. In DNA form, the CDR3 reads TGTGCCACCAGTGATATAGCAGGGCCAGGGGATACGCAGTATTTT.

This clone was seen repeatedly, ten times or more. V gene TRBV3-1 combines with J gene TRBJ1-2; tentatively, D is TRBD1 (6 bases). The CDR3 runs to 15 residues. Germline values: CDR1 LGHDT, CDR2 YNNKEL (reference sequence). The V gene lost 4 bases and the J gene lost 7 bases, with 19 bases spanning the gap. The CDR3 region has the DNA TGTGCCAGCAGCCGTTTACTACAGGGAGAAGGTGGCTACACCTTC. Its protein product is CASSRLLQGEGGYTF.

Many counts were recorded for this clone. The chain is built from TRBV13 and TRBJ2-7; 8 bases map to TRBD2. The CDR3 totals 16 residues. Trimming at V came to 5 bases and at J to 2 bases, leaving 11 bases not matched to a gene. Germline lookup yields CDR1 PRHDT and CDR2 FYEKMQ (reference sequence). CDR3 nucleotides: TGTGCCAGCAGCCACCGCGGAGCGGGAGACCCCTACGAGCAGTACTTC. It is translated as CASSHRGAGDPYEQYF.

This clone was picked up many times. Just one base apart from a much larger clone, this may be a read error. At the DNA level, this CDR3 is encoded by other sequences in the same sample as well. V is TRBV28 and J is TRBJ2-6; maybe TRBD1 (5 bases). CDR3 length: 16 residues. V was cut by 6 bases and J by 3 bases, with 15 bases left in between. Germline V gene sequence: CDR1 MDHEN, CDR2 SYDVKM. CDR3: CASRPGQAGGANVLTF. The CDR3 nucleotides are TGTGCCAGCAGGCCAGGGCAGGCTGGTGGGGCCAACGTCCTGACTTTC.